These 32 T cell receptor beta chains were all obtained from the same sample, sequenced in a study of blood T cell repertoires in COVID-19. Some clones are missing from TCRdb's copy, which holds only in-frame ones; the method was immunoSEQ multiplex PCR. In the table there are hundreds of thousands of clones, 85% to 90% of which are singletons. Sequenced input: PBMCs or T cells enriched from blood (not recorded which). These receptor sequences come from a man under 40 who had recovered from COVID-19.

The gene calls are TRBV5-5 and TRBJ2-7; 12 nucleotides match TRBD1. V lost 4 bases and J lost 7; bases outside the gene matches: 6. In germline, CDR1 is SGHKS, CDR2 YYEKEE (reference sequence). The CDR3 extends over 14 amino acids. The CDR3: CASSAGQGAEEQYF. For the CDR3, the DNA is TGTGCCAGCAGCGCGGGACAGGGGGCTGAGGAGCAGTACTTC.

On this clone: The germline gene is not matched at one end of the junction; a read error may be the cause. The chain links TRBV13 to TRBJ2-2, with 8 bases that match TRBD1. The CDR3 has 12 residues. In germline, CDR1 is PRHDT, CDR2 FYEKMQ (reference sequence). This CDR3 is CASSSTTGVLFF. The CDR3 DNA follows: TGTGCCAGCAGCTCCACGACAGGGGTGCTGTTTTTT. The entire variable domain, with the rest obtained from reference TRBV13 and TRBJ2-2, is as follows: AAGVIQSPRHLIKEKRETATLKCYPIPRHDTVYWYQQGPGQDPQFLISFYEKMQSDKGSIPDRFSAQQFSDYHSELNMSSLELGDSALYFCASSSTTGVLFFGEGSRLTVL.

The chain couples TRBV18 to TRBJ2-3; TRBD2 aligns across 7 bases. CDR1 KGHSH and CDR2 LQKENI come from the germline V gene. V lost 0 bases and J lost 9; bases outside the gene matches: 6. This CDR3 has 14 residues. CDR3 sequence reads: CASSPPETGGTQYF. CDR3 in DNA: TGTGCCAGCTCACCACCTGAGACGGGAGGAACGCAGTATTTT.

The rearrangement uses TRBV29-1 and TRBJ2-7; TRBD1 matches 7 bases. Trimming at V came to 4 bases and at J to 1 base, leaving 1 base not matched to a gene. CDR1 and CDR2 from the germline V gene are SQVTM and ANQGSEA. This CDR3 is 12 amino acids long. The chain's CDR3 is CSVGTGSYEQYF. DNA of the CDR3: TGCAGCGTTGGGACAGGTTCCTACGAGCAGTACTTC.

This chain joins TRBV27 and TRBJ2-1, with TRBD2 matching 9 bases. The CDR3 totals 17 residues. With 4 bases clipped from V and 1 base from J, the junction kept 8 bases outside the gene matches. Germline assignment: CDR1 MNHEY and CDR2 SMNVEV (reference sequence). CDR3 nucleotide sequence: TGTGCCAGCAGTTCCGCGTTGACTAGCGGATCCTACAATGAGCAGTTCTTC. It yields the protein CASSSALTSGSYNEQFF.

This chain links TRBV6-6 with TRBJ2-7; 11 nucleotides align to TRBD2. This CDR3 comprises 17 residues. Germline V CDR1 and CDR2: MNHNY, SVGAGI (reference sequence). V gave up 5 bases and J gave up 1 base; unmatched junction bases: 10. This CDR3 is CASSRLGPSGGSYEQYF. The CDR3 nucleotides are TGTGCCAGCAGTCGTCTGGGGCCTAGCGGGGGGTCCTACGAGCAGTACTTC.

The chain couples TRBV24-1 to TRBJ2-6; TRBD1 matches at 10 bases. CDR1 is KGHDR and CDR2 is SFDVKD in the germline V gene. V lost 4 bases and J lost 2; bases outside the gene matches: 4. This CDR3 comprises 17 residues. CDR3: CATSEETGGAGANVLTF. The CDR3 nucleotides are TGTGCCACCAGTGAGGAGACAGGGGGCGCTGGGGCCAACGTCCTGACTTTC.

The chain joins TRBV19 to TRBJ2-7, with a possible D match to TRBD1 (5 bases). Deletions cut 2 bases from V and 5 bases from J, with 19 bases between. Germline CDR1 reads LNHDA; CDR2 reads SQIVND (reference sequence). CDR3 length: 16 amino acids. The DNA for the CDR3 is TGTGCCAGTAGTATATTCTTTATTTCAGGGTCCAACGAGCAGTACTTC. Its protein is CASSIFFISGSNEQYF.

The rearrangement links TRBV6-2 or TRBV6-3 to TRBJ2-7; the D is unclear. The CDR3 spans 14 residues. Per germline, CDR1 MNHEY and CDR2 SVGEGT. V was pared by 2 bases and J by 3 bases, with 11 bases between. CDR3 sequence reads: CASSYTKTNYEQYF. In DNA, the CDR3 is TGTGCCAGCAGTTACACCAAGACAAACTACGAGCAGTACTTC.

This clone appeared a single time. The chain employs TRBV7-8 and TRBJ2-2; 14 positions match TRBD2. Germline V gives CDR1 SGHVS, CDR2 FQNEAQ. J gave up 5 bases and V 5 bases, and 1 base lay outside the gene matches. CDR3 length: 15 residues. The CDR3 here is CASSRTSGRTGELFF. The CDR3 region has the DNA TGTGCCAGCAGCCGGACTAGCGGGAGGACCGGGGAGCTGTTTTTT. Combining the CDR3 with reference TRBV7-8 and TRBJ2-2 gives the whole variable domain GAGVSQSPRYKVAKRGQDVALRCDPISGHVSLFWYQQALGQGPEFLTYFQNEAQLDKSGLPSDRFFAERPEGSVSTLKIQRTQQEDSAVYLCASSRTSGRTGELFFGEGSRLTVL.

This clone occurred a few times. V is TRBV29-1 and J is TRBJ1-4; TRBD1 agrees at 7 bases. The CDR3 runs 14 residues. From germline, CDR1 is SQVTM and CDR2 ANQGSEA. Trimming removed 6 bases from V and 4 bases from J; junction bases left unmatched: 8. The CDR3, as DNA: TGCAGCGTGGGCCGGGACAGCCGTAATGAAAAACTGTTTTTT. It encodes CSVGRDSRNEKLFF.

The rearrangement links TRBV9 to TRBJ2-2; 8 bases map to TRBD1. The germline V gene encodes CDR1 SGDLS and CDR2 YYNGEE. V gave up 0 bases and J gave up 6 bases; unmatched junction bases: 4. The CDR3 sequence is 15 residues long. CDR3 amino acids: CASSVGGTGSGELFF. CDR3 in DNA: TGTGCCAGCAGCGTAGGAGGGACAGGATCCGGGGAGCTGTTTTTT.

This chain's CDR3 is CATSMGLAGGPNTGELFF. CDR3 nucleotides: TGTGCCACCAGTATGGGACTAGCGGGGGGACCCAACACCGGGGAGCTGTTTTTT. The genes are TRBV15 and TRBJ2-2; TRBD2 matches 15 bases. The CDR3 loop spans 18 amino acids. Germline CDR1 LNHNV, CDR2 YYDKDF (reference sequence). The V gene end was trimmed by 6 bases and the J gene end by 2 bases; junction bases not matched to a gene: 7.

The J gene is TRBJ2-5, the V gene TRBV5-4, with 14 nucleotides matching TRBD2. Germline V gives CDR1 SGHNT, CDR2 YYREEE (reference sequence). V dropped 3 bases and J dropped 4; count of bases not matched to a gene: 8. The CDR3 sequence is 17 residues long. In DNA form, the CDR3 reads TGTGCCAGCAGCTGGGGACTAGCGGGAGCGATCGGAGAGACCCAGTACTTC. Protein: CASSWGLAGAIGETQYF.

This chain joins TRBV9 and TRBJ2-4; no definite D call. Germline V gene lookup returns CDR1 SGDLS and CDR2 YYNGEE. This CDR3 has 18 amino acids. Trimming shortened V by 0 bases and J by 9 bases, and 25 bases separated the two germline ends. The CDR3 loop is CASSVGILQPQDYSIQYF. In DNA, the CDR3 is TGTGCCAGCAGCGTAGGGATTTTACAGCCCCAGGATTATAGCATTCAGTACTTC.

The V call is TRBV5-1, the J call TRBJ2-1, with D unclear. Germline V gene sequence: CDR1 SGHRS, CDR2 YFSETQ. This CDR3 is 16 amino acids long. V was cut by 4 bases and J by 0 bases, with 14 bases left in between. CDR3 protein: CASSIPPLSSYNEQFF. CDR3 nucleotides: TGCGCCAGCAGCATACCCCCCCTTAGCTCCTACAATGAGCAGTTCTTC. The full variable domain, rest sourced from reference TRBV5-1 and TRBJ2-1, is KAGVTQTPRYLIKTRGQQVTLSCSPISGHRSVSWYQQTPGQGLQFLFEYFSETQRNKGNFPGRFSGRQFSNSRSEMNVSTLELGDSALYLCASSIPPLSSYNEQFFGPGTRLTVL.

The chain carries TRBV28 and TRBJ2-7; no definite D call. The length of the CDR3 is 14 residues. The germline V gene has CDR1 MDHEN and CDR2 SYDVKM. Trimming pared 7 bases from V and 3 bases from J, leaving 16 bases between. In DNA form, the CDR3 reads TGTGCCAGCATTGGGCTATTTTCGGACTACGAGCAGTACTTC. As protein: CASIGLFSDYEQYF.

This chain uses TRBV10-2 with TRBJ2-1; D unclear. Germline-derived CDR1 and CDR2 are WSHSY and SAAADI. CDR3 size: 15 residues. V lost 3 bases to trimming and J lost 0 bases, with 9 bases between them. In DNA form, the CDR3 reads TGCGCCAGCAGTGACCAGGCCAGCTCCTACAATGAGCAGTTCTTC. Protein sequence: CASSDQASSYNEQFF.

V and J are TRBV28 and TRBJ1-5; 7 bases map to TRBD1. The CDR3 is 15 amino acids. The trim removed 6 bases at V and 3 bases at J, leaving 8 bases unmatched. Germline CDR1 and CDR2: MDHEN and SYDVKM. CDR3 bases: TGTGCCAGCAGCATAGGGGGCAGGAACAATCAGCCCCAGCATTTT. It yields the protein CASSIGGRNNQPQHF.

This sequence joins TRBV7-2 and TRBJ2-3; 8 nucleotides agree with TRBD2. Germline assignment: CDR1 SGHTA and CDR2 FQGNSA. V trimming: 5 bases; J trimming: 0 bases; junction bases outside the gene matches: 4. The CDR3 is 15 amino acids. The DNA for the CDR3 is TGTGCCAGCAGCCTACTAGCGGAAAGCACAGATACGCAGTATTTT. This translates into CASSLLAESTDTQYF.

The chain recombines TRBV27 with TRBJ2-4, with 9 bases aligning to TRBD1. The CDR3 runs to 19 residues. V lost 5 bases and J lost 1; bases outside the gene matches: 15. CDR1 and CDR2 from the germline V gene are MNHEY and SMNVEV (reference sequence). The CDR3: CASSSRDRAFGSAKNIQYF. CDR3 coding DNA: TGTGCCAGCAGTAGCCGGGACAGGGCGTTCGGGTCGGCCAAAAACATTCAGTACTTC.

The rearrangement uses TRBV7-9 and TRBJ1-1; 10 nucleotides agree with TRBD1. CDR1 is SEHNR, CDR2 FQNEAQ, per germline (reference sequence). The length of the CDR3 is 17 residues. V lost 3 bases and J lost 5; bases outside the gene matches: 12. CDR3 in DNA: TGTGCCAGCAGCTTGGTCAGAGGGGGACAGGGGAAAACTGAAGCTTTCTTT. It specifies CASSLVRGGQGKTEAFF.

V usage is TRBV10-2 and J usage is TRBJ2-1; TRBD2 matches at 10 bases. Per the germline V gene, CDR1 is WSHSY and CDR2 is SAAADI. The length of the CDR3 is 17 residues. With V trimmed by 2 bases and J by 5 bases, 9 bases remained unmatched. The DNA for the CDR3 is TGCGCCAGCAGTGAGCCTCTGGGACTAGCGTCGGACAATGAGCAGTTCTTC. Translated, it gives CASSEPLGLASDNEQFF.

The V call is TRBV9, the J call TRBJ2-2; weak D call: TRBD2 (7 bases). This CDR3 has 16 amino acids. V shed 3 bases and J shed 4 bases, with 16 bases lying between them. From germline, CDR1 is SGDLS and CDR2 YYNGEE. CDR3 sequence: CASSGPMGGGTGELFF. The CDR3 region has the DNA TGTGCCAGCAGCGGCCCCATGGGAGGGGGCACCGGGGAGCTGTTTTTT.

This clone was picked up a small number of times. At one end, the junction sequence differs from germline, possibly due to a read error. The gene calls are TRBV30 and TRBJ2-1; maybe TRBD2 (7 bases). The CDR3 has 15 residues. Germline CDR1 GTSNPN, CDR2 SVGIG (reference sequence). The CDR3 region is CAWSRGGGSDNEQFF. For the CDR3, the DNA is TGTGCCTGGAGTCGTGGGGGGGGCTCCGACAATGAGCAGTTCTTC.

The chain couples TRBV28 to TRBJ2-1, with 10 positions matching TRBD1. The junction had 4 bases not matched to a gene; V was cut back by 6 bases and J by 5 bases. The germline CDR1 and CDR2 sequences are MDHEN and SYDVKM. The CDR3 runs 14 residues. Here the CDR3 reads CASRWTGGNNEQFF. The CDR3 DNA follows: TGTGCCAGCAGGTGGACAGGGGGTAACAATGAGCAGTTCTTC. Full variable domain (missing parts from reference TRBV28 and TRBJ2-1): DVKVTQSSRYLVKRTGEKVFLECVQDMDHENMFWYRQDPGLGLRLIYFSYDVKMKEKGDIPEGYSVSREKKERFSLILESASTNQTSMYLCASRWTGGNNEQFFGPGTRLTVL.

V gene TRBV5-6 combines with J gene TRBJ2-7; tentatively, D is TRBD1 (6 bases). Trimming took 3 bases from V and 2 from J, leaving 9 bases between them. There are 13 residues in the CDR3. Germline V gene data show CDR1 as SGHDT and CDR2 as YYEEEE. The CDR3 coding sequence is TGTGCCAGCAGCTCATGGGGGCCCTACGAGCAGTACTTC. This encodes CASSSWGPYEQYF.

The gene calls are TRBV7-9 and TRBJ2-3; tentative D call: TRBD2 (6 bases). The CDR3 length is 16 residues. CDR1 SEHNR and CDR2 FQNEAQ come from the germline V gene (reference sequence). The V end was cut by 0 bases, the J end by 2 bases, with 12 bases between. CDR3 sequence: CASSLAGLINTDTQYF. CDR3 nucleotides: TGTGCCAGCAGCTTAGCGGGACTCATAAACACAGATACGCAGTATTTT.

The chain combines TRBV20-1 with TRBJ1-6; TRBD1 might be the D (6 bases). The germline V gene encodes CDR1 DFQATT and CDR2 SNEGSKA (reference sequence). V dropped 3 bases and J dropped 4 bases, with 13 bases sitting between them. This CDR3 is 15 amino acids long. CDR3 region: CSASQGGGYNSPLHF. As DNA, the CDR3 is TGCAGTGCTAGTCAGGGAGGGGGTTATAATTCACCCCTCCACTTT.

The chain combines TRBV28 with TRBJ2-7, with D possibly TRBD2 on 6 matching bases. The CDR3 covers 15 residues. V was cut by 3 bases and J by 2 bases, with 14 bases left in between. In germline, CDR1 is MDHEN, CDR2 SYDVKM. The CDR3 spells CASSFSAGGTYEQYF. The CDR3 nucleotides read TGTGCCAGCAGTTTCAGCGCCGGGGGAACCTACGAGCAGTACTTC.

The V and J genes are TRBV9 and TRBJ1-4; 7 bases are a match to TRBD1. The germline CDR1 and CDR2 sequences are SGDLS and YYNGEE. With V trimmed by 3 bases and J by 3 bases, 2 bases remained unmatched. The CDR3 runs 14 residues. As DNA, the CDR3 is TGTGCCAGCAGCGCCACAGGGGCTAATGAAAAACTGTTTTTT. Translating it yields CASSATGANEKLFF.

The chain recombines TRBV3-1 (or the pseudogene TRBV3-2) with TRBJ1-5; TRBD1 aligns across 7 bases. Trimming took 3 bases from V and 1 from J; bases not matched to a gene: 3. The CDR3 consists of 15 residues. Germline loops: CDR1 LGHDT, CDR2 YNNKEL (reference sequence). This CDR3 is CASSQTGQSNQPQHF. In nucleotides, the CDR3 is TGTGCCAGCAGCCAGACAGGGCAAAGCAATCAGCCCCAGCATTTT.